This T cell receptor beta chain was obtained from a study of cytotoxic CD8 clonotypes in ibrutinib-treated CLL. Findings and limits, study-wide: Against age-matched healthy donors, baseline clonality ran higher and tracked circulating CD8+ T-cell counts.

This clone occurred once. The antigen is unknown. Target depth was 1 in 200,000 to 1 in 1 million T cells, about 10x per clonotype. TCRdb's table, derived via immunoSEQ multiplex PCR, lists solely in-frame clones and lacks some. The sample holds about 130,000 clones; 84% are singletons and the top ten take roughly 3.3%. Trimming at V came to 1 base and at J to 14 bases, leaving 25 bases not matched to a gene. Germline V CDR1 and CDR2: KGHSH, LQKENI. This CDR3 is 19 amino acids long. Roughly 2.2 micrograms of genomic DNA from cryopreserved PBMCs went into TCR beta libraries. The clonotype comes from a human donor with chronic lymphocytic leukemia. Specimen: PBMCs, collected after 24 months of ibrutinib treatment. The V gene is TRBV18, the J gene TRBJ1-4, with 7 bases matching TRBD1. CDR3 amino acids: CASSPHRLGDRVVQDMLFF. CDR3 nucleotide sequence: TGTGCCAGCTCACCACACCGATTAGGCGACAGGGTTGTTCAGGATATGCTGTTTTTT.